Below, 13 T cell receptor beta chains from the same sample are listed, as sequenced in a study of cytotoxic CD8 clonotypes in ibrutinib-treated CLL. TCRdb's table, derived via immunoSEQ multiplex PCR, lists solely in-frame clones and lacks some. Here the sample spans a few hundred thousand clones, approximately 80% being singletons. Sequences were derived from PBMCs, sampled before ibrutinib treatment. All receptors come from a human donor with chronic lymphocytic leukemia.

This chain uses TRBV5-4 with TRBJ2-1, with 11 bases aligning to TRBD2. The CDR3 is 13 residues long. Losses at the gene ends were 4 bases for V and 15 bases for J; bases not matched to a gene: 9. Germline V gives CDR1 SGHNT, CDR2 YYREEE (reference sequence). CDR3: CASSPVTSGRLFF. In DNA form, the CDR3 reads TGTGCCAGCAGCCCCGTCACTAGCGGGAGACTGTTCTTC.

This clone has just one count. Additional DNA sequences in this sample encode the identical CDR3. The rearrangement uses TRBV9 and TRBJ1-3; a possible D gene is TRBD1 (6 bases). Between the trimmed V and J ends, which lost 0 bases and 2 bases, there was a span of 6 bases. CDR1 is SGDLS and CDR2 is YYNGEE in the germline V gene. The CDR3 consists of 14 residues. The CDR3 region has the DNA TGTGCCAGCAGCGTAGGGGGGCCTGGAAACACCATATATTTT. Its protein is CASSVGGPGNTIYF.

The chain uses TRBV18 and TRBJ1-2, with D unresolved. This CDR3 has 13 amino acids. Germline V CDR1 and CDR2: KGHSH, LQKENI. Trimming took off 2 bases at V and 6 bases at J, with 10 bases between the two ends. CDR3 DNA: TGTGCCAGCTCACCAATCCCAACGGATGGCTACACCTTC. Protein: CASSPIPTDGYTF.

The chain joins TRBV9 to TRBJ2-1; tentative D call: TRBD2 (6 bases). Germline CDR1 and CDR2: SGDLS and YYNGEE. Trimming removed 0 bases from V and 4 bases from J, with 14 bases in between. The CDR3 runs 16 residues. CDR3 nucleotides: TGTGCCAGCAGCGTAGGGATACGGGAGCGGTACAATGAGCAGTTCTTC. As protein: CASSVGIRERYNEQFF.

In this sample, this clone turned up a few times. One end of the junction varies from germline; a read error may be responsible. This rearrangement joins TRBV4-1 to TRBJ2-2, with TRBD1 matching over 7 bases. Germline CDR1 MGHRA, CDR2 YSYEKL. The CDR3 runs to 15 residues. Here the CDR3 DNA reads TGCGCCAGCAGTCAAGGGACAGCCCGTGACGGGGAGCTGTTTTTT. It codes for CASSQGTARDGELFF.

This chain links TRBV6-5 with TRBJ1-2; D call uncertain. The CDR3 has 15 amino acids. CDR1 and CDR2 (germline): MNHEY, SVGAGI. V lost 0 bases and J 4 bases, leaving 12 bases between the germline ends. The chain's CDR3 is CASSYSISPGYGYTF. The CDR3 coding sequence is TGTGCCAGCAGTTACTCGATATCCCCAGGCTATGGCTACACCTTC.

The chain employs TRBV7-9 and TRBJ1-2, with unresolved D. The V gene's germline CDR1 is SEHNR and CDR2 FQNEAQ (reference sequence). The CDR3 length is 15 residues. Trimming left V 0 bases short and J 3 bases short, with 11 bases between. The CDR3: CASSLATGLDYGYTF. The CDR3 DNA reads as TGTGCCAGCAGCTTAGCGACGGGATTGGACTATGGCTACACCTTC.

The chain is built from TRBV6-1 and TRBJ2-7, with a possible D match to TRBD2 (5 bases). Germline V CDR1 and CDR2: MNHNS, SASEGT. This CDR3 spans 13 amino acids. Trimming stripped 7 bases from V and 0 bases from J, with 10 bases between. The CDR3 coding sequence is TGTGCCAGCATGGAGGCCTACTCCTACGAGCAGTACTTC. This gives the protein CASMEAYSYEQYF.

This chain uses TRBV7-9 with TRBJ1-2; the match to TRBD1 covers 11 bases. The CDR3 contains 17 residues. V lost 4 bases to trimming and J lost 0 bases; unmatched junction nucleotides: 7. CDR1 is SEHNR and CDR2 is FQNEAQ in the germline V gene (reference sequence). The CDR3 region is CASSSKGQGASNYGYTF. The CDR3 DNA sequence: TGTGCCAGCAGCTCAAAAGGACAGGGGGCTTCTAACTATGGCTACACCTTC.

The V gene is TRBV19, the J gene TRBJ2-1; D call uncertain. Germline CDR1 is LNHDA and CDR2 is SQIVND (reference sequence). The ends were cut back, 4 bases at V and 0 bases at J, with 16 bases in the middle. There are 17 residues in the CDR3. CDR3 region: CASSTTVGRSSYNEQFF. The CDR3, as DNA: TGTGCCAGTAGTACCACGGTGGGCAGAAGCTCCTACAATGAGCAGTTCTTC.

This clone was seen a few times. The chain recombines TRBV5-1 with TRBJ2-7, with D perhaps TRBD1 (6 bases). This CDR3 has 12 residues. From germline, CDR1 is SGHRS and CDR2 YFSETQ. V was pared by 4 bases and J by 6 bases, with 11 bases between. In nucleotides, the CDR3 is TGCGCCAGCAGCATACAGGGACGCGAGCAGTACTTC. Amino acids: CASSIQGREQYF.

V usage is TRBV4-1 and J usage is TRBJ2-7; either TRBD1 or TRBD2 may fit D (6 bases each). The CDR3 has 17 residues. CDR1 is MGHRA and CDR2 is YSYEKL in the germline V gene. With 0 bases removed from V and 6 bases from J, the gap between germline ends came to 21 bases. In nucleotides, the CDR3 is TGCGCCAGCAGCCAAGAACGAGGGGGTCTTACTAGCCGCGAGCAGTACTTC. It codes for CASSQERGGLTSREQYF.

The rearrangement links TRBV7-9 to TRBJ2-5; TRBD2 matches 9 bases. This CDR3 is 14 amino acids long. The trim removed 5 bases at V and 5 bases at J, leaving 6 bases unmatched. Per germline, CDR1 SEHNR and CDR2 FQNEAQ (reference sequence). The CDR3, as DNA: TGTGCCAGCAGCGATGGACTAGCGAGGGAGACCCAGTACTTC. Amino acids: CASSDGLARETQYF.